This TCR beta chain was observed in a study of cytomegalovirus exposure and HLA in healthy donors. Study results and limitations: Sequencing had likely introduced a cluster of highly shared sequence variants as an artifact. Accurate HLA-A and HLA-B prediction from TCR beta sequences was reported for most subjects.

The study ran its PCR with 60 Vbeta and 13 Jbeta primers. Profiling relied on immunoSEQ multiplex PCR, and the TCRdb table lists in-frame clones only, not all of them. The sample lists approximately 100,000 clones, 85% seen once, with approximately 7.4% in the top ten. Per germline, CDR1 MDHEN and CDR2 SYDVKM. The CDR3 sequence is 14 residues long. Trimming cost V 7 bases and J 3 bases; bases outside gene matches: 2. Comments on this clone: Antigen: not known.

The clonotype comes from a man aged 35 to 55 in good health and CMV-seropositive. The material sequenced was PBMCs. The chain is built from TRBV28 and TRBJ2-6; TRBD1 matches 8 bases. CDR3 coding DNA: TGTGCCAGCACACAGGGGGGTGGGGCCAACGTCCTGACTTTC. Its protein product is CASTQGGGANVLTF.